The clone carrying this T cell receptor beta chain was seen a handful of times. This CDR3 spans 13 amino acids. CDR1 is LNHNV, CDR2 YYDKDF, per germline (reference sequence). V was pared by 5 bases and J by 6 bases, with 12 bases between. These data are taken from a study of blood T cells in healthy people across ages. Alongside a J-beta primer mix, a sample-barcoded 5' primer served in a second PCR lasting roughly 7 to 11 cycles. TCRdb reprocessed the 5' RACE reads with MiXCR, giving one entry per CDR3 protein. Of about 1.6 million distinct CDR3 sequences listed, approximately 32% are singletons. The receptor was derived from a woman under 40 in good health. The chain has TRBV15 and TRBJ2-3; D gene ambiguous. The source material was blood. The CDR3 is CATSHRIGDTQYF. The CDR3 DNA follows: TGTGCCACCAGCCACCGGATCGGTGATACGCAGTATTTT.